This entry lists 18 T cell receptor beta chains sequenced from one sample in a study of OX40 agonist ivuxolimab in advanced cancers. Method: immunoSEQ multiplex PCR; TCRdb's copy keeps in-frame clones and lacks some. In the table there are about 49,000 clones, 81% of which are singletons. Specimen: CD4+ or CD8+ T cells sorted from blood, collected in a trial of the OX40 agonist ivuxolimab. Source of these receptors: an adult with an advanced solid tumor such as melanoma, head and neck, liver or kidney cancer.

In its sample, this clone was seen once. The J gene is TRBJ2-5, the V gene TRBV2; 9 bases map to TRBD2. Germline CDR1 and CDR2: SNHLY and FYNNEI. CDR3 length: 15 residues. With 8 bases clipped from V and 5 bases from J, the junction kept 12 bases outside the gene matches. The CDR3 loop is CASLVAGGIIETQYF. The CDR3 DNA sequence: TGTGCCAGCTTAGTCGCGGGGGGGATCATTGAGACCCAGTACTTC.

This clone was detected a few times. The V gene is TRBV28, the J gene TRBJ2-3; D uncertain. The CDR3 sequence is 16 residues long. Trimming cost V 2 bases and J 2 bases, with 14 bases left between them. CDR1 MDHEN and CDR2 SYDVKM come from the germline V gene. The CDR3 loop is CASSLRTADFTDTQYF. CDR3 in DNA: TGTGCCAGCAGTTTAAGGACCGCGGATTTCACAGATACGCAGTATTTT.

The rearrangement links TRBV6-6 to TRBJ2-7; TRBD1 might be the D (7 bases). V was shortened by 6 bases and J by 6 bases, with 9 bases between the two germline ends. Germline V lookup: CDR1 MNHNY, CDR2 SVGAGI (reference sequence). The CDR3 extends over 11 amino acids. The CDR3 bases are TGTGCCAGCAGCCAGGGGGGCGAGCAGTACGTC. As protein: CASSQGGEQYV.

V gene TRBV11-2 combines with J gene TRBJ2-1; TRBD1 or TRBD2 may be the D gene (5 bases each). CDR1 and CDR2 from the germline V gene are SGHAT and FQNNGV. This CDR3 is 15 amino acids long. The V end lost 1 base, the J end lost 7 bases, and 14 bases lay between the germline ends. In DNA, the CDR3 is TGTGCCAGCAGCTTAGGGGCAGGGCCGGGGAATGAGCAGTTCTTC. Its protein product is CASSLGAGPGNEQFF.

The V gene is TRBV28, the J gene TRBJ2-3, with 9 bases matching TRBD1. Germline V lookup: CDR1 MDHEN, CDR2 SYDVKM. CDR3 size: 16 residues. V gave up 3 bases and J gave up 2 bases; unmatched junction bases: 6. This CDR3 reads CASSFRDRAITDTQYF. Here the CDR3 DNA reads TGTGCCAGCAGTTTCCGGGACAGGGCCATCACAGATACGCAGTATTTT.

The V gene is TRBV7-9, the J gene TRBJ2-1; 11 positions agree with TRBD2. The CDR3 runs to 16 residues. The trim removed 3 bases at V and 5 bases at J, leaving 6 bases unmatched. Per germline, CDR1 SEHNR and CDR2 FQNEAQ (reference sequence). The CDR3 here is CASSFPTSGVDNEQFF. The CDR3 region has the DNA TGTGCCAGCAGCTTTCCGACTAGCGGGGTTGACAATGAGCAGTTCTTC.

This rearrangement joins TRBV4-2 to TRBJ2-7; 7 nucleotides agree with TRBD1. This CDR3 is built from 15 residues. V trimming: 4 bases; J trimming: 6 bases; junction bases outside the gene matches: 12. Germline V lookup: CDR1 LGHNA, CDR2 YNFKEQ. This chain's CDR3 is CASSPTGNRGFEQYF. The CDR3 coding sequence is TGTGCCAGCAGCCCAACCGGGAACAGGGGTTTCGAGCAGTACTTC.

This clone is termed medium-sized. J is TRBJ1-1 and V is TRBV7-9; D gene ambiguous. The germline CDR1 and CDR2 sequences are SEHNR and FQNEAQ (reference sequence). Trimming shortened V by 4 bases and J by 4 bases, and 13 bases separated the two germline ends. This CDR3 region has 14 residues. The CDR3 DNA follows: TGTGCCAGCAGCTCCGCTACAACGGGCACTGAAGCTTTCTTT. Translation gives CASSSATTGTEAFF.

As for this clone: The same CDR3 can be traced to other DNA sequences in this sample. The chain joins TRBV29-1 to TRBJ2-7; no clear D. The length of the CDR3 is 13 residues. Germline V gene sequence: CDR1 SQVTM, CDR2 ANQGSEA. Trimming cost V 7 bases and J 5 bases, with 18 bases left between them. CDR3 sequence (DNA): TGCAGCGCTAGAGGACGGCCGGCGGACGAGCAGTACTTC. It is translated as CSARGRPADEQYF.

This chain uses TRBV2 with TRBJ1-2; D is unresolved. Germline assignment: CDR1 SNHLY and CDR2 FYNNEI. The CDR3 sequence is 13 residues long. V was cut by 3 bases and J by 2 bases, with 7 bases left in between. CDR3 sequence reads: CASSDEHNYGYTF. For the CDR3, the DNA is TGTGCCAGCAGTGACGAGCACAACTATGGCTACACCTTC.

J is TRBJ1-1 and V is TRBV5-4; no definite D call. The germline V gene has CDR1 SGHNT and CDR2 YYREEE (reference sequence). CDR3 size: 15 residues. Deletions cut 0 bases from V and 0 bases from J, with 9 bases between. CDR3 protein: CASSLDVGLNTEAFF. CDR3 nucleotide sequence: TGTGCCAGCAGCTTGGATGTCGGTTTGAACACTGAAGCTTTCTTT.

The chain has TRBV5-4 and TRBJ2-5; tentatively, D is TRBD2 (7 bases). The CDR3 runs to 14 residues. Germline CDR1 reads SGHNT; CDR2 reads YYREEE (reference sequence). Trimming cost V 1 base and J 7 bases, with 14 bases left between them. The CDR3 reads CASSLKAGEGTQYF. In nucleotides, the CDR3 is TGTGCCAGCAGCTTGAAGGCAGGGGAGGGGACCCAGTACTTC.

This clone occurred a few times. J is TRBJ2-7 and V is TRBV7-9, with D hard to call. The germline V gene has CDR1 SEHNR and CDR2 FQNEAQ (reference sequence). Deletions cut 7 bases from V and 2 bases from J, with 18 bases between. CDR3 length: 15 residues. CDR3 nucleotides: TGTGCCAGCACCTCGGGCAGAAGTAGTCCCTACGAGCAGTACTTC. It specifies CASTSGRSSPYEQYF.

This clone was seen once. The chain's CDR3 is CAWIGLRSYNEQFF. For the CDR3, the DNA is TGTGCCTGGATTGGGCTTCGCTCCTACAATGAGCAGTTCTTC. The chain combines TRBV30 with TRBJ2-1; unclear D gene. The CDR3 runs to 14 residues. The germline V gene encodes CDR1 GTSNPN and CDR2 SVGIG (reference sequence). Between the trimmed V and J ends, which lost 4 bases and 0 bases, there was a span of 10 bases.

This clone was detected once. The same CDR3 arises from other DNA sequences in this sample as well. The V call is TRBV27, the J call TRBJ1-1; D is unclear. Trimming took 2 bases from V and 5 from J, leaving 3 bases between them. Germline V gene data show CDR1 as MNHEY and CDR2 as SMNVEV (reference sequence). The CDR3 sequence is 11 residues long. CDR3 region: CASSLGTEAFF. The CDR3 region has the DNA TGTGCCAGCAGTTTAGGGACTGAAGCTTTCTTT.

This rearrangement joins TRBV4-1 to TRBJ1-1, with unresolved D. The CDR3 length is 12 residues. The V and J ends lost 8 bases and 4 bases respectively, with 11 bases between them. Germline V gives CDR1 MGHRA, CDR2 YSYEKL. In DNA, the CDR3 is TGCGCCAGCGCCGCGGGGTCCACTGAAGCTTTCTTT. Translation: CASAAGSTEAFF.

DNA of the CDR3: TGTGCTGGCCGGGAAGCGGGAGGGGGTGAGCAGTTCTTC. This translates into CAGREAGGGEQFF. The rearrangement joins TRBV28 to TRBJ2-1; 10 positions agree with TRBD2. There are 13 residues in the CDR3. Germline V lookup: CDR1 MDHEN, CDR2 SYDVKM.

In DNA form, the CDR3 reads TGTGCCAGCAGTTGGACAGGGGGCGACTACGAGCAGTACTTC. Translated: CASSWTGGDYEQYF. This chain links TRBV27 with TRBJ2-7, with 11 nucleotides matching TRBD1. The CDR3 runs to 14 residues. The junction had 2 bases not matched to a gene; V was cut back by 4 bases and J by 3 bases. Germline V gene data show CDR1 as MNHEY and CDR2 as SMNVEV (reference sequence).